These 2 T cell receptor beta chains came from one sample sequenced in a study of cytomegalovirus exposure and HLA in healthy donors (dated by TCRdb to the late 2010s). Libraries were constructed by the immunoSEQ multiplex PCR assay. For the multiplex PCR, a mixture combining 60 forward primers for TCR Vbeta segments and 13 reverse primers for TCR Jbeta segments was used. Drawn from immuneACCESS, this table holds only the in-frame rearrangements with V and J called that TCRdb kept. Clones are partly lost; checked studies trace under half to an unresolved V gene and leave the rest unexplained. This sample holds about 77,000 clones; around 79% were observed only once. 4% to 5.5% of the sample rests with the top ten. The specimen was PBMCs. Every receptor here comes from a middle-aged man in good health and CMV-seronegative.

CDR3 nucleotide sequence: TGTGCCAGTAGGCTAACACAGGGCGGCGAGCAGTACTTC. This gives the protein CASRLTQGGEQYF. This chain links TRBV19 with TRBJ2-5; possible D gene TRBD1, 6 bases. Judging by the DNA end, TRBJ2-7 fits better; the J call may be wrong. The CDR3 covers 13 residues. Germline CDR1 reads LNHDA; CDR2 reads SQIVND (reference sequence).

This clone was detected only a few times. J is TRBJ1-5 and V is TRBV15; D might be TRBD1 (5 bases). The CDR3 consists of 15 residues. The V gene lost 7 bases and the J gene lost 0 bases, with 13 bases spanning the gap. Germline assignment: CDR1 LNHNV and CDR2 YYDKDF (reference sequence). CDR3 sequence: CATTNGGSSNQPQHF. In DNA, the CDR3 is TGTGCCACCACTAATGGGGGGTCTAGCAATCAGCCCCAGCATTTT.